A single sample gave rise to the 2 T cell receptor beta chains below, sequenced in a study of OX40 agonist ivuxolimab in advanced cancers. Method: immunoSEQ multiplex PCR; TCRdb's copy keeps in-frame clones and lacks some. The sample has about 67,000 clones, 85% to 90% seen once. The material was CD4+ or CD8+ T cells sorted from blood, obtained in a trial of the OX40 agonist ivuxolimab. The origin of the receptors is an adult with an advanced solid tumor such as melanoma, head and neck, liver or kidney cancer.

V and J are TRBV15 and TRBJ2-5, with 10 bases matching TRBD1. V shed 1 base, J shed 1 base, and the junction held 9 bases outside the gene matches. The CDR3 spans 18 residues. Per germline, CDR1 LNHNV and CDR2 YYDKDF (reference sequence). CDR3 DNA: TGTGCCACCAGCAGAGGGGTGAGACAGGGGGCAGTCCAAGAGACCCAGTACTTC. Translated: CATSRGVRQGAVQETQYF.

J is TRBJ1-1 and V is TRBV6-6, with no clear D. Trimming took 2 bases from V and 3 from J, leaving 4 bases between them. This CDR3 is 12 amino acids long. Germline V CDR1 and CDR2: MNHNY, SVGAGI (reference sequence). The CDR3 DNA sequence: TGTGCCAGCAGTTACCTGGACACTGAAGCTTTCTTT. Amino acids: CASSYLDTEAFF.